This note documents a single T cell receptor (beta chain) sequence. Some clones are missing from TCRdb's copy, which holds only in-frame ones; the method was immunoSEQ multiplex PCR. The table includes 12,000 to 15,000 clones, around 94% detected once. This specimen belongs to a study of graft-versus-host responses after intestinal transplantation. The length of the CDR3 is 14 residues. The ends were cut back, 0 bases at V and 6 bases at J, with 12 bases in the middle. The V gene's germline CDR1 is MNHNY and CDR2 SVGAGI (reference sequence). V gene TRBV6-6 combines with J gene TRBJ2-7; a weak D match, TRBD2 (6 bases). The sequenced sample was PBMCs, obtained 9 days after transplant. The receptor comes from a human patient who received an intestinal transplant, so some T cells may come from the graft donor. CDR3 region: CASSYSGGAGEQYF. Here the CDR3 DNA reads TGTGCCAGCAGTTACTCGGGGGGTGCGGGCGAGCAGTACTTC.